This T cell receptor beta chain was identified in a study of T cell responses to AZD1222 COVID-19 vaccine. Study conclusions and caveats: Across the whole spike, CD4 TCRs peaked at regions 160-218 and 743-854. Close to half of all spike-specific TCRs reportedly target regions of the variants that are unmutated.

Assay used: immunoSEQ multiplex PCR; TCRdb lists only in-frame clones, some missing. The sample lists approximately 150,000 clones, less than 95% occurring once. The CDR3 is 14 amino acids. Germline loops: CDR1 SGHRS, CDR2 YFSETQ. V shed 0 bases and J shed 0 bases, with 6 bases lying between them. Of note for this clone: No antigen is known for it.

Sequenced material: peripheral blood, taken on day 0 of AZD1222 vaccination. This clonotype was sampled from an adult in good health. The gene calls are TRBV5-1 and TRBJ1-2; D is undetermined. CDR3 region: CASSLDISNYGYTF. The CDR3 DNA is TGCGCCAGCAGCTTGGACATTTCTAACTATGGCTACACCTTC. Based on the CDR3 plus reference TRBV5-1 and TRBJ1-2, the full variable domain is KAGVTQTPRYLIKTRGQQVTLSCSPISGHRSVSWYQQTPGQGLQFLFEYFSETQRNKGNFPGRFSGRQFSNSRSEMNVSTLELGDSALYLCASSLDISNYGYTFGSGTRLTVV.